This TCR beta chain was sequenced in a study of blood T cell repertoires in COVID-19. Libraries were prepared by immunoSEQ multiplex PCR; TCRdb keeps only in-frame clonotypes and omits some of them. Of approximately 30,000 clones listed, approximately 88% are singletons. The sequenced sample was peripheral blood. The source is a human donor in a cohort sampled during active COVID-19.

The CDR3 nucleotides read TGCGCCAGCAGCCAAGGTCCCCTCTATGGCTACACCTTC. Translation: CASSQGPLYGYTF. This chain links TRBV4-1 with TRBJ1-2; D uncertain. Germline V gives CDR1 MGHRA, CDR2 YSYEKL. The CDR3 loop spans 13 amino acids. V gave up 1 base and J gave up 4 bases, with 7 bases separating them.